This T cell receptor beta chain was sequenced during a study of CD8+CD57+ T cells in acquired aplastic anemia. The study, taken as a whole, reports: Any difference that existed in CD8+ Simpson's diversity between patients and controls was not significant. Almost 30 shared CD8+ CDR3s appeared highly expressed within patients' immunodominant clones.

Patients chosen for sequencing had CD8+CD57+ cells that had expanded, as shown by flow cytometry. There were no patients without severe acquired aplastic anemia. Genomic DNA, the template, was used for profiling of the TCR beta VDJ and CDR3. TCRdb ran MiXCR on the reads and lists one entry per CDR3 protein. The data show approximately 100,000 distinct CDR3 sequences, 65% to 70% seen once. Many counts were recorded for this clonotype. Its antigen is unidentified. Germline V CDR1 and CDR2: MGHRA, YSYEKL. The CDR3 length is 16 residues. The V end was cut by 1 base, the J end by 4 bases, with 14 bases between.

Sequencing was done on a sample of sorted CD4+, CD8+, or CD8+CD57+ T cells (not recorded which) from PBMCs. The clonotype originates from a human donor with aplastic anemia. The chain joins TRBV4-1 to TRBJ1-5; possibly TRBD1 for D (5 bases). The CDR3 coding sequence is TGCGCCAGCAGCCAAGTTGGGGGATCGGAGAATCAGCCCCAGCATTTT. Its protein is CASSQVGGSENQPQHF.